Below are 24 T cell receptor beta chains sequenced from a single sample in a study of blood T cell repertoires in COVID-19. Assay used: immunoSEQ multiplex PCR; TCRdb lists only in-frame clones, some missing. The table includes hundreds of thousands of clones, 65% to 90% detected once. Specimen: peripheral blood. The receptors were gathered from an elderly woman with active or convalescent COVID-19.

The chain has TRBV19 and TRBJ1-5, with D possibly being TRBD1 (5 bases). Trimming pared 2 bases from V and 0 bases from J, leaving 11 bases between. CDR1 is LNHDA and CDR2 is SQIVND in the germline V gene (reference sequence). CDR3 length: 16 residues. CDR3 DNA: TGTGCCAGTAGTATACTCCGACAGACTAGCAATCAGCCCCAGCATTTT. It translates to CASSILRQTSNQPQHF. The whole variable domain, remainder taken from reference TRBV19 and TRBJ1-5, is DGGITQSPKYLFRKEGQNVTLSCEQNLNHDAMYWYRQDPGQGLRLIYYSQIVNDFQKGDIAEGYSVSREKKESFPLTVTSAQKNPTAFYLCASSILRQTSNQPQHFGDGTRLSIL.

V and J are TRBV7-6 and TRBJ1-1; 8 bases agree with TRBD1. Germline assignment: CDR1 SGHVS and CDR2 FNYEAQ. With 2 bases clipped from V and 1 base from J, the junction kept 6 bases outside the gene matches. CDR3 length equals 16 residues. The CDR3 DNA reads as TGTGCCAGCAGCTTACGCCAGGGGGCGGGGAACACTGAAGCTTTCTTT. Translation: CASSLRQGAGNTEAFF.

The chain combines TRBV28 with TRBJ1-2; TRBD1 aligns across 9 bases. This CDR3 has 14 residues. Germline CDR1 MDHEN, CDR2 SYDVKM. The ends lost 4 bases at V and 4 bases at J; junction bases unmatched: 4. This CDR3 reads CASSSGQGSYGYTF. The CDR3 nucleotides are TGTGCCAGCAGTTCGGGACAGGGTAGCTATGGCTACACCTTC.

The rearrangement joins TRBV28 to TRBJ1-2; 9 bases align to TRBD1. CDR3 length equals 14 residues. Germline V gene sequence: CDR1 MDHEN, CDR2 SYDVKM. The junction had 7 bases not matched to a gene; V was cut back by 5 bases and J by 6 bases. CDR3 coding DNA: TGTGCCAGCAGTCCACCGACAGGGGGAAATGGCTACACCTTC. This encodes CASSPPTGGNGYTF.

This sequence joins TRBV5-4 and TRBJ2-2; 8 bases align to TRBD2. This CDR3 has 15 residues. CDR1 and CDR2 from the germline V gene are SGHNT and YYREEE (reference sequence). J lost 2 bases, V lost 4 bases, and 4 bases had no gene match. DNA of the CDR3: TGTGCCAGCAGCAGGCGGGAGGACAACACCGGGGAGCTGTTTTTT. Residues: CASSRREDNTGELFF.

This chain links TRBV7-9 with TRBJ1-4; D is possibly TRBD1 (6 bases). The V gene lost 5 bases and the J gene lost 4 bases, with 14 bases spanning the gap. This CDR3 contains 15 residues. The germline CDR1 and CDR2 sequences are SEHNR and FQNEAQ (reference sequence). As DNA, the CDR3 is TGTGCCAGCAGCCTATCACAGGGCCGTAATGAAAAACTGTTTTTT. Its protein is CASSLSQGRNEKLFF.

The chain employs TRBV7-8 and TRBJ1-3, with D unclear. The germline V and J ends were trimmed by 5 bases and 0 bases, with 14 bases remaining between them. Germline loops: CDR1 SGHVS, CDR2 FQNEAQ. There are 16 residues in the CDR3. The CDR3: CASSPAGVASGNTIYF. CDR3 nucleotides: TGTGCCAGCAGCCCAGCCGGAGTAGCCTCTGGAAACACCATATATTTT. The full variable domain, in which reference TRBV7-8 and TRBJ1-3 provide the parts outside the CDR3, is GAGVSQSPRYKVAKRGQDVALRCDPISGHVSLFWYQQALGQGPEFLTYFQNEAQLDKSGLPSDRFFAERPEGSVSTLKIQRTQQEDSAVYLCASSPAGVASGNTIYFGEGSWLTVV.

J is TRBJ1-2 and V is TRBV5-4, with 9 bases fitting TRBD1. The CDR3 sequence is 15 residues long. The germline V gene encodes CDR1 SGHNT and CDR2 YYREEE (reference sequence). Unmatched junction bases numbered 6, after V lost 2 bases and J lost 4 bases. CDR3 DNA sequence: TGTGCCAGCAGCTTACGACAGGGGGAGAGCTATGGCTACACCTTC. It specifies CASSLRQGESYGYTF.

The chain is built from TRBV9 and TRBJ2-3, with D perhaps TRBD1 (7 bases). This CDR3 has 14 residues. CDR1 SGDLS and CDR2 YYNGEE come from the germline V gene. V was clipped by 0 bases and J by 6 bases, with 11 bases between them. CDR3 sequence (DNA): TGTGCCAGCAGCGTAGAGACAGGGAGGGATACGCAGTATTTT. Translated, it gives CASSVETGRDTQYF.

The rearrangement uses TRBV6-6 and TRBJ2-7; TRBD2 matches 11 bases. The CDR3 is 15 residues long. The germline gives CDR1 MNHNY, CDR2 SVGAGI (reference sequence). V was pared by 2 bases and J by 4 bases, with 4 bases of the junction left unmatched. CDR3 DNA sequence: TGTGCCAGCAGTTACACTAGCGGGAGCCCTTACGAGCAGTACTTC. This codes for CASSYTSGSPYEQYF.

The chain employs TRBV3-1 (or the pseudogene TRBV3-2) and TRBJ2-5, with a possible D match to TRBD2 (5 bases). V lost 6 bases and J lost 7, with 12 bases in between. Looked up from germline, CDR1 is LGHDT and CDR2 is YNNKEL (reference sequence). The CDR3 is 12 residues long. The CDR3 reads CASRNTEGTQYF. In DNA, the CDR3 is TGTGCCAGCAGGAATACAGAGGGGACCCAGTACTTC.

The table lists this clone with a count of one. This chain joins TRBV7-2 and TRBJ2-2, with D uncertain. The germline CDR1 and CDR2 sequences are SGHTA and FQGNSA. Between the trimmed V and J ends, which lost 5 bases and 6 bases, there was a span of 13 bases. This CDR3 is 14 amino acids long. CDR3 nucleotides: TGTGCCAGCAGCACGGAGACCGGGTCCGGGGAGCTGTTTTTT. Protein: CASSTETGSGELFF.

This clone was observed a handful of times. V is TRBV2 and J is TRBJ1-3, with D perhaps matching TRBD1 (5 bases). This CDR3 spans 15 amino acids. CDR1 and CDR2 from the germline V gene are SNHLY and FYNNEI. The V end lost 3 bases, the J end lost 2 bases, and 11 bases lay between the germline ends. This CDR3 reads CASSDTGGAGNTIYF. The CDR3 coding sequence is TGTGCCAGCAGTGACACGGGAGGGGCTGGAAACACCATATATTTT.

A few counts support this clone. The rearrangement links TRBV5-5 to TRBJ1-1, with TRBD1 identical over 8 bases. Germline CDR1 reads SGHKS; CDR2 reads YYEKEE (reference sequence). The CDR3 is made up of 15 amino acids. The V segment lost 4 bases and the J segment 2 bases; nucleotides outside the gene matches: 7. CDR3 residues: CASSPGQGSNTEAFF. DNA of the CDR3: TGTGCCAGCAGCCCTGGACAGGGATCAAACACTGAAGCTTTCTTT. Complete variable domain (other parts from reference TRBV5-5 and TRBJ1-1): DAGVTQSPTHLIKTRGQQVTLRCSPISGHKSVSWYQQVLGQGPQFIFQYYEKEERGRGNFPDRFSARQFPNYSSELNVNALLLGDSALYLCASSPGQGSNTEAFFGQGTRLTVV.

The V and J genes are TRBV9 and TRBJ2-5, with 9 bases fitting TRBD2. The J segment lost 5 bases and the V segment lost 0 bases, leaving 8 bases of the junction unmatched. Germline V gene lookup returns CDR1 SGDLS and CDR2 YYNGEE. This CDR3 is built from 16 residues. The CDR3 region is CASSVEGGGASETQYF. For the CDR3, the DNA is TGTGCCAGCAGCGTAGAAGGCGGGGGGGCCTCGGAGACCCAGTACTTC.

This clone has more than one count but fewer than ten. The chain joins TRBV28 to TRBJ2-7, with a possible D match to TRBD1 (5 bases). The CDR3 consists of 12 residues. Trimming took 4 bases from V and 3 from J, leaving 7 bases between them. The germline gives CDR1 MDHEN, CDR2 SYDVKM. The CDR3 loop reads CASSSDSYEQYF. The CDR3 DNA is TGTGCCAGCAGTTCAGACAGCTACGAGCAGTACTTC.

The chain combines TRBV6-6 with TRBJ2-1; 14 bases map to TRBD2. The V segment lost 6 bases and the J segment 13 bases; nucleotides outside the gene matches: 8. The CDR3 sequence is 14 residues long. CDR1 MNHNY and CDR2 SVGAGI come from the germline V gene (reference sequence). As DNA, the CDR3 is TGTGCCAGCAGCCCGGGACTAGCGGGAGTGGGTCAGTTCTTC. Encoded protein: CASSPGLAGVGQFF.

CDR3 in amino acids: CASSFAGKETQYF. CDR3 sequence (DNA): TGTGCCAGCAGTTTCGCAGGGAAAGAGACCCAGTACTTC. V and J are TRBV12-3 or TRBV12-4 and TRBJ2-5, with TRBD1 as a possible D gene (5 bases). The CDR3 totals 13 residues. Trimming took off 3 bases at V and 3 bases at J, with 8 bases between the two ends.

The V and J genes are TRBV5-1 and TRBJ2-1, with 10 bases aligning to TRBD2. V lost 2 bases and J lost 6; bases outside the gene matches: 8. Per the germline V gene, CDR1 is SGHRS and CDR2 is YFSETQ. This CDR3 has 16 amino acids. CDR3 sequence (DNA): TGCGCCAGCAGCTTTGCAGCGGGAGGGCCGATCAATGAGCAGTTCTTC. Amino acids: CASSFAAGGPINEQFF.

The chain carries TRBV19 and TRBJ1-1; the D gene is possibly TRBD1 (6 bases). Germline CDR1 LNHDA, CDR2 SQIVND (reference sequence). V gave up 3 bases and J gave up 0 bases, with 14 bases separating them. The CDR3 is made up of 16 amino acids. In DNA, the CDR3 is TGTGCCAGTAGTATCTGGGACACGGGTATGAACACTGAAGCTTTCTTT. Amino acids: CASSIWDTGMNTEAFF.

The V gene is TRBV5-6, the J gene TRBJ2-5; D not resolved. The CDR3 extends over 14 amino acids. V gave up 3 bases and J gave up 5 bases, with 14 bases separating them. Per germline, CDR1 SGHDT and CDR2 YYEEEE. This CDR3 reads CASSSTHKTETQYF. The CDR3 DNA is TGTGCCAGCAGCTCGACTCACAAAACGGAGACCCAGTACTTC.

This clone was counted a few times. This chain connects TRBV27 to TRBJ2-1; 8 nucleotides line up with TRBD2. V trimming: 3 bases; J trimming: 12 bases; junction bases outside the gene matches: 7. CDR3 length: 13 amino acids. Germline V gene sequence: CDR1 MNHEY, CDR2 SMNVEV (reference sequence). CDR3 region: CASSLSHGGGQFF. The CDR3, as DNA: TGTGCCAGCAGTTTGTCCCACGGGGGGGGGCAGTTCTTC.

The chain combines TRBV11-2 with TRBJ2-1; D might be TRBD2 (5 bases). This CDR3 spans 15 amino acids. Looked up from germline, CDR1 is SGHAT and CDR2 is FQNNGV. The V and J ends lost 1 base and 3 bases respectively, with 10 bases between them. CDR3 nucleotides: TGTGCCAGCAGCTTAGGAGGGAGCGTCTACAATGAGCAGTTCTTC. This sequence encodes CASSLGGSVYNEQFF.

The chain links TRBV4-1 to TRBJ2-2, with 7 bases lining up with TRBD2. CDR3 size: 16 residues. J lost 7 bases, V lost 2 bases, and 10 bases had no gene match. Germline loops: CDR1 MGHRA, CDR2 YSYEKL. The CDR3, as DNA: TGCGCCAGCAGCCAAACCATGGTGCGGGGGATCGGGGAGCTGTTTTTT. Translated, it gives CASSQTMVRGIGELFF.